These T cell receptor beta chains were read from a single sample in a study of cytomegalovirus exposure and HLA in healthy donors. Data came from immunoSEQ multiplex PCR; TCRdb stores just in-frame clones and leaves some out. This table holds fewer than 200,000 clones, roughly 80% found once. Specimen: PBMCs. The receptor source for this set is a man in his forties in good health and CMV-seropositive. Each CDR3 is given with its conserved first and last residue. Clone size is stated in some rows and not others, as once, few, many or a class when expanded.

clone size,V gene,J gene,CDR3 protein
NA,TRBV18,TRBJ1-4,CASSPRAGAVGKLFF
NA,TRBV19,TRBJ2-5,CASSTTGLETQYF
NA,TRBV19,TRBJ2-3,CASSIESDTQYF
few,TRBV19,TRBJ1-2,CASSIKKTAYGYTF
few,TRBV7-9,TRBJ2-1,CASSALAGYYNEQFF
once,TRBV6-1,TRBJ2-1,CASRIADRRNNEQFF
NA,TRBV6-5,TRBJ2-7,CASSREPQGRGYF
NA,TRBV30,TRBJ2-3,CAWSGGQNTDTQYF
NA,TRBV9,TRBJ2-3,CASSPGPSGRTDTQYF
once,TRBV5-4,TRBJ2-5,CASRTGLAGIETQYF
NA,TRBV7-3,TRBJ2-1,CASSLTAGNFNEQFF
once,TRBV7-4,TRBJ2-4,CASSSLAGGGKNIQYF
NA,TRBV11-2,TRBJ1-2,CASSLGRQGSYTF
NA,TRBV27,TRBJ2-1,CASSLSSVNEQFF
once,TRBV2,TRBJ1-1,CASTSEDRIIMNTEAFF
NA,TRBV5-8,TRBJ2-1,CASSRGGAGNEQFF
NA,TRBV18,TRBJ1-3,CASSERQGPSGNTIYF
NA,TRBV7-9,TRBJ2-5,CASSLDEQETQYF
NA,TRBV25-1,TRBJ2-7,CASSESPGQGIDEQYF
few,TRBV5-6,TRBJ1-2,CASSLTGDNGYTF
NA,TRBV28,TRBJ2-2,CASSLQGAAGELFF
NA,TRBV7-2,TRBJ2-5,CASSQPLAGEETQYF
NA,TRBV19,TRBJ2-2,CAAQGFGELFF
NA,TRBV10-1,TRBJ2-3,CASSRNRGSSTDTQYF
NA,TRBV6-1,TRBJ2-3,CASSEGSSGATDTQYF
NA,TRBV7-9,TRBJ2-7,CASSLDPREQYF
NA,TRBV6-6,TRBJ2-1,CASSYSILGHEQFF
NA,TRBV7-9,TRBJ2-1,CASSLGQGAYNEQFF
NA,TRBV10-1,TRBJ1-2,CASSPGTGSYGYTF
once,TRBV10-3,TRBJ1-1,CASRGTGTGTEAFF
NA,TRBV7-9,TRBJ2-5,CASSLGGARETQYF
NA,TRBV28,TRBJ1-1,CASRLTDRMNTEAFF